The 5 T cell receptor beta chains given below trace back to one sample, sequenced in a study of blood T cells in healthy people across ages. A second PCR of 7 to 11 cycles used a sample-barcoded 5' primer and a J-beta primer mix. Each CDR3 protein is one row after TCRdb ran MiXCR on the 5' RACE reads. The sample shows 2 million or so distinct CDR3 sequences, around 48% of them seen only once. The sample was blood. Receptor source: a woman between 40 and 55 years old in good health.

CDR3 protein: CASTPGTRTDTQYF. The CDR3 nucleotides read TGTGCCAGCACCCCGGGTACTAGAACAGATACGCAGTATTTT. The chain employs TRBV12-3 or TRBV12-4 and TRBJ2-3; the D gene is possibly TRBD2 (5 bases). Trimming pared 7 bases from V and 3 bases from J, leaving 14 bases between. The CDR3 runs 14 residues.

The chain is built from TRBV20-1 and TRBJ1-2; 7 bases align to TRBD1. This CDR3 has 13 amino acids. V shed 5 bases and J 4 bases; nucleotides not matched to a gene: 7. Per germline, CDR1 DFQATT and CDR2 SNEGSKA (reference sequence). CDR3 sequence (DNA): TGCAGTGCTGGCGCTGACAGGGCCTATGGCTACACCTTC. It yields the protein CSAGADRAYGYTF.

The chain carries TRBV28 and TRBJ1-2; D unresolved. This CDR3 comprises 12 residues. Per the germline V gene, CDR1 is MDHEN and CDR2 is SYDVKM. V lost 7 bases, J lost 4 bases, and 10 bases lay in between. The CDR3: CASTADVYGYTF. CDR3 nucleotide sequence: TGTGCCAGCACGGCGGACGTCTATGGCTACACCTTC.

The CDR3 DNA reads as TGCGCCAGCAAGGAAGATACGCAGTATTTT. Residues: CASKEDTQYF. This chain connects TRBV4-3 to TRBJ2-3; D remains ambiguous. Germline CDR1 and CDR2: LGHNA and YSLEER. This CDR3 is built from 10 residues. The V gene lost 7 bases and the J gene lost 5 bases, with 4 bases spanning the gap.

This clonotype was picked up a small number of times. The V and J genes are TRBV14 and TRBJ2-3; 11 bases are a match to TRBD1. Trimming removed 10 bases from V and 3 bases from J; junction bases left unmatched: 3. Germline V gene lookup returns CDR1 SGHDN and CDR2 FVKESK. This CDR3 contains 13 residues. The CDR3 DNA reads as TGTGCCACCAGGGACAGGGGGACAGATACGCAGTATTTT. As protein: CATRDRGTDTQYF.